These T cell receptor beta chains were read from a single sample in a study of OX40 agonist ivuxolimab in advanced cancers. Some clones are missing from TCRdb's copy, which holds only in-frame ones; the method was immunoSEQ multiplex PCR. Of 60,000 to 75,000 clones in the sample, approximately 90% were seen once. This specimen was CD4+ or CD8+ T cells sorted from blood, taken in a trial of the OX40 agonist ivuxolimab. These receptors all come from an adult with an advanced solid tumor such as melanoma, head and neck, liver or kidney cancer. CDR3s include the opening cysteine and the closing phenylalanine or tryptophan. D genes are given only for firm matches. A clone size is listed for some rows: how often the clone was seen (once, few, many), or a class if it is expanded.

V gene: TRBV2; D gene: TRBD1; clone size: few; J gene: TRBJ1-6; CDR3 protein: CASRTGGLSPLHF; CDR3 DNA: TGTGCCAGCAGGACAGGGGGCCTGTCACCCCTCCACTTT
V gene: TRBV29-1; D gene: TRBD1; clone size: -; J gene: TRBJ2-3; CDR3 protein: CSVSTGADTQYF; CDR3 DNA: TGCAGCGTTTCTACAGGGGCAGATACGCAGTATTTT
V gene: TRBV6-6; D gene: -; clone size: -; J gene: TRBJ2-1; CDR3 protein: CASSSPTRYNEQFF; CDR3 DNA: TGTGCCAGCAGTTCCCCGACTAGATACAATGAGCAGTTCTTC
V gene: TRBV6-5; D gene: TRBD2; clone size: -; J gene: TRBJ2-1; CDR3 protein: CASHGGLANNEQFF; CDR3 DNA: TGTGCCAGCCACGGGGGACTAGCGAACAATGAGCAGTTCTTC
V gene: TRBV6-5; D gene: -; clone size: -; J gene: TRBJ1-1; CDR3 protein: CASSYSEGEAFF; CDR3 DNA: TGTGCCAGCAGTTACTCAGAGGGGGAAGCTTTCTTT
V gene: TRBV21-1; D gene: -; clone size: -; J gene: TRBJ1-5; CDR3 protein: CASSKAGLTSNQPQHF; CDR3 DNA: TGTGCCAGCAGCAAGGCAGGGCTCACAAGCAATCAGCCCCAGCATTTT
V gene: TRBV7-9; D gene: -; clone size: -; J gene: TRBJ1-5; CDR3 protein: CASSLGGINQPQHF; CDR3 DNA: TGTGCCAGCAGCTTAGGAGGGATCAATCAGCCCCAGCATTTT
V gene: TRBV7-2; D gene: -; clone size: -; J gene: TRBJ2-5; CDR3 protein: CASSLNSGGYWETQYF; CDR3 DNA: TGTGCCAGCAGCCTGAATAGCGGCGGGTATTGGGAGACCCAGTACTTC
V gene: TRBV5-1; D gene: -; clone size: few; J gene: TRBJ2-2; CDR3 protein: CASSPMTHTGELFF; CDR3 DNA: TGCGCCAGCAGCCCCATGACACACACCGGGGAGCTGTTTTTT
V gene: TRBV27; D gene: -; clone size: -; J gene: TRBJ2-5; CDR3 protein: CASSQLKMTGPLQETQYF; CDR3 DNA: TGTGCCAGCAGCCAATTAAAGATGACGGGACCCTTACAAGAGACCCAGTACTTC
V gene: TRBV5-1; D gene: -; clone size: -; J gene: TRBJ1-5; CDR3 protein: CASSLDNGSNQPQHF; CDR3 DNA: TGCGCCAGCAGCTTGGATAATGGGAGCAATCAGCCCCAGCATTTT
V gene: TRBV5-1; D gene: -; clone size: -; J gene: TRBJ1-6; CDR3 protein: CASSTPQGLNSPLHF; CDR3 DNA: TGCGCCAGCAGCACGCCACAGGGCCTGAATTCACCCCTCCACTTT
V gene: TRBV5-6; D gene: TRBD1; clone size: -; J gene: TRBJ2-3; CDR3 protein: CASSSLGTGRTDTQYF; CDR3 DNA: TGTGCCAGCAGCTCCCTCGGGACAGGGAGGACAGATACGCAGTATTTT
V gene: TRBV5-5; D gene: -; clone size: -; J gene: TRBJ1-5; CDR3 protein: CASSHAQNRVNQPQHF; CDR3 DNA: TGTGCCAGCAGCCACGCCCAAAACAGGGTAAATCAGCCCCAGCATTTT
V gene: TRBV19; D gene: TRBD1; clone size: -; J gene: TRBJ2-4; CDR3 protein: CATGTGQAKNIQYF; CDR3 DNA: TGTGCCACAGGGACAGGTCAAGCCAAAAACATTCAGTACTTC
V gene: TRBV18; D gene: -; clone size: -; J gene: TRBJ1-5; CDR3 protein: CASSPRSGSNQPQHF; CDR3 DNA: TGTGCCAGCTCACCACGGTCCGGGAGCAATCAGCCCCAGCATTTT
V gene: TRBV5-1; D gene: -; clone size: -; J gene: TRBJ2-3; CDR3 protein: CASSLGQSDGSDTQYF; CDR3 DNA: TGCGCCAGCAGCTTGGGACAGAGCGATGGGTCAGATACGCAGTATTTT
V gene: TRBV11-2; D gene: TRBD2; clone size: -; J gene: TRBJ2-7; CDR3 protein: CASSLAPGLAGYEQYF; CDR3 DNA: TGTGCCAGCAGCTTAGCCCCGGGACTAGCGGGCTACGAGCAGTACTTC
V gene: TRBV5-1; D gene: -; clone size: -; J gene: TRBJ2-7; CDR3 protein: CASSLEYHEQYF; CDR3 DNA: TGCGCCAGCAGCTTGGAGTACCACGAGCAGTACTTC
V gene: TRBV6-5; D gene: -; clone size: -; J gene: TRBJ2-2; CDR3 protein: CASSYSEGPGELFF; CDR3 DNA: TGTGCCAGCAGTTACTCGGAGGGCCCCGGGGAGCTGTTTTTT
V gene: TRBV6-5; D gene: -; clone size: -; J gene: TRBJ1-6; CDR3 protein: CASSASTPYNSPLHF; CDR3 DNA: TGTGCCAGCAGTGCCAGCACCCCGTATAATTCACCCCTCCACTTT
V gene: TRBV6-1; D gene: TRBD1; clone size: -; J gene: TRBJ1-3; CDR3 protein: CASSEGGTENTIYF; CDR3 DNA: TGTGCCAGCAGTGAAGGCGGGACAGAAAACACCATATATTTT
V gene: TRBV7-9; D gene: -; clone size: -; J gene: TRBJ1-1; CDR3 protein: CASSSISSGALRNTEAFF; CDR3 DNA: TGTGCCAGCAGCTCCATAAGCTCAGGGGCCTTGAGGAACACTGAAGCTTTCTTT
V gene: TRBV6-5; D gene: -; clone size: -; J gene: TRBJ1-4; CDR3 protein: CASFGNALREKLFF; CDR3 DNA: TGTGCCAGCTTTGGTAACGCTCTTCGCGAAAAACTGTTTTTT
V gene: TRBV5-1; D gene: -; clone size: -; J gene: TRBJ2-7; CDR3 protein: CASSPRVGRGHEQYF; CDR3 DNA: TGCGCCAGCAGCCCGCGTGTAGGTCGGGGGCACGAGCAGTACTTC
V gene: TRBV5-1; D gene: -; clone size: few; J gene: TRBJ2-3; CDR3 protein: CASSFGRAGADTQYF; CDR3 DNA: TGCGCCAGCAGCTTCGGACGGGCAGGCGCAGATACGCAGTATTTT
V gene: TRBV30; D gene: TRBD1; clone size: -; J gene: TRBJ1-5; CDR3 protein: CAWGGTGVQPQHF; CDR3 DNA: TGTGCCTGGGGGGGGACAGGGGTTCAGCCCCAGCATTTT
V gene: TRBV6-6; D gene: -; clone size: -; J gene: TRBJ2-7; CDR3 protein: CASSSGVGEAYEQYF; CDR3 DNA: TGTGCCAGCAGCTCAGGGGTTGGTGAGGCCTACGAGCAGTACTTC
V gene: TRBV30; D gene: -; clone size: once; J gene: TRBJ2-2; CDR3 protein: CAWSVRAGFKDGELFF; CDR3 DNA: TGTGCCTGGAGCGTGCGAGCGGGTTTTAAGGACGGGGAGCTGTTTTTT
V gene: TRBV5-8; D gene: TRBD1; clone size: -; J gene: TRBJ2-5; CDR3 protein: CASSPATGGLETQYF; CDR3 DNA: TGTGCCAGCAGCCCAGCGACAGGGGGCCTAGAGACCCAGTACTTC
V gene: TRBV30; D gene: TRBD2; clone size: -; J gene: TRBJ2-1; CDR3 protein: CAWSPGGSVEQFF; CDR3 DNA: TGTGCCTGGAGTCCCGGCGGGAGCGTTGAGCAGTTCTTC
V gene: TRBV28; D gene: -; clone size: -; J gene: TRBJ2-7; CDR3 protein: CASSLSNPPGRPTPYEQYF; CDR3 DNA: TGTGCCAGCAGTTTATCAAACCCCCCTGGGAGGCCGACGCCCTACGAGCAGTACTTC
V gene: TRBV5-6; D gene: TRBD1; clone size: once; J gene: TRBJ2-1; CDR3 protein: CASSSNGQGSNEQFF; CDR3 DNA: TGTGCCAGCAGCTCCAACGGACAGGGGAGCAATGAGCAGTTCTTC
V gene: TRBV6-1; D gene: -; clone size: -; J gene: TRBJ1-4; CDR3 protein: CASSEALGATNEKLFF; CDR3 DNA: TGTGCCAGCAGTGAAGCGCTTGGGGCAACTAATGAAAAACTGTTTTTT
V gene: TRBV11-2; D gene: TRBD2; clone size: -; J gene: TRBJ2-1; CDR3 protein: CASKPLAGENNEQFF; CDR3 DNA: TGTGCCAGCAAACCTCTAGCGGGAGAAAACAATGAGCAGTTCTTC
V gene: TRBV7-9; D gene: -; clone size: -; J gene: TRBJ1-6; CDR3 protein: CASSLAVSPLHF; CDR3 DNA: TGTGCCAGCAGCCTGGCGGTTTCACCCCTCCACTTT
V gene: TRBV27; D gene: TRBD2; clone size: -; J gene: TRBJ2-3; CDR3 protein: CASSFQAGGTDTQYF; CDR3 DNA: TGTGCCAGCAGTTTTCAGGCGGGAGGCACAGATACGCAGTATTTT
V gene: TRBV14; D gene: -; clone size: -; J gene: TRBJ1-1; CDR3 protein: CASSEPGRNTEAFF; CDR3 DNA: TGTGCCAGCAGCGAACCGGGGCGGAACACTGAAGCTTTCTTT
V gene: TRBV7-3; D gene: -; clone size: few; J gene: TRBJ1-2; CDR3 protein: CASSPGLDYGYTF; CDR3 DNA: TGTGCCAGCAGCCCTGGACTCGACTATGGCTACACCTTC
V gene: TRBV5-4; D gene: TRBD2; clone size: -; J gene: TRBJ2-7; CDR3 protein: CASSQERRGGYEQYF; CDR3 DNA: TGTGCCAGCAGCCAAGAACGCCGGGGGGGCTACGAGCAGTACTTC
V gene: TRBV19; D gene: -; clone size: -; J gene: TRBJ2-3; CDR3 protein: CASSIDWYTQYF; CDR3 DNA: TGTGCCAGTAGTATTGATTGGTATACGCAGTATTTT
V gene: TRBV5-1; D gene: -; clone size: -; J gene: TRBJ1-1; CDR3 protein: CASSLDGGDTEAFF; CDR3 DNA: TGCGCCAGCAGCTTGGACGGGGGGGACACTGAAGCTTTCTTT
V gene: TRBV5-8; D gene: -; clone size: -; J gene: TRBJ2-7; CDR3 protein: CARMSLNTNEQYF; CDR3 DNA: TGTGCCAGAATGAGCCTCAACACCAACGAGCAGTACTTC
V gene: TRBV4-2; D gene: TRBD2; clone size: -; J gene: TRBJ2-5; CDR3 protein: CASSQDGTSGQETQYF; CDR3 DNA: TGTGCCAGCAGCCAAGACGGGACTAGCGGCCAAGAGACCCAGTACTTC
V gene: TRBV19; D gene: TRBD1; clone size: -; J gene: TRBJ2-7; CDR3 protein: CASSPTGVGYEQYF; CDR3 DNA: TGTGCCAGTAGTCCGACAGGGGTAGGGTACGAGCAGTACTTC
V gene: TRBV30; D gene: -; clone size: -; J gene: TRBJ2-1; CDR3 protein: CAWTTSSYNEQFF; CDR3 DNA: TGTGCCTGGACTACGAGCTCCTACAATGAGCAGTTCTTC
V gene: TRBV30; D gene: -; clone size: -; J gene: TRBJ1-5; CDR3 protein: CAWSVWAENQPQHF; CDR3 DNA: TGTGCCTGGAGTGTATGGGCAGAAAATCAGCCCCAGCATTTT
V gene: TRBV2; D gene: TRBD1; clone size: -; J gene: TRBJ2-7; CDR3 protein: CASTWTGLGEQYF; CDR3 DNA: TGTGCCAGCACCTGGACAGGGTTAGGGGAGCAGTACTTC
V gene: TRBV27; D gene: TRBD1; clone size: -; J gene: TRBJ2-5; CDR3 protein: CASHRTGQVQETQYF; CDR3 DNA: TGTGCCAGTCACAGGACAGGTCAGGTACAAGAGACCCAGTACTTC
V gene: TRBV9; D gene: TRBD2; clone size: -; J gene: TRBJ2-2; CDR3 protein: CASSPSLAAPGELFF; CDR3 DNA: TGTGCCAGCAGCCCCTCGCTAGCGGCCCCCGGGGAGCTGTTTTTT
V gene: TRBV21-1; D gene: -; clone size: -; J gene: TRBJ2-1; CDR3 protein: CASSKEELFSYNEQFF; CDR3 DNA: TGTGCCAGCAGCAAGGAAGAACTATTCTCCTACAATGAGCAGTTCTTC
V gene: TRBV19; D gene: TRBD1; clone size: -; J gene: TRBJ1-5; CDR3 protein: CASLKTGPTATLLGGFDSNQPQHF; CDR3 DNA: TGTGCCAGTCTTAAGACAGGGCCAACGGCTACACTTTTGGGTGGCTTCGATAGCAATCAGCCCCAGCATTTT
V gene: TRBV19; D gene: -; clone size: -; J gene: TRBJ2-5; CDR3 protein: CASGDPPRQYF; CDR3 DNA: TGTGCCAGCGGGGACCCACCTCGGCAGTACTTC
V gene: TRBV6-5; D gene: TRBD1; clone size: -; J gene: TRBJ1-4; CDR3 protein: CASSPTGTGGGKLFF; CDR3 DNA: TGTGCCAGCAGTCCAACCGGGACAGGGGGCGGAAAACTGTTTTTT